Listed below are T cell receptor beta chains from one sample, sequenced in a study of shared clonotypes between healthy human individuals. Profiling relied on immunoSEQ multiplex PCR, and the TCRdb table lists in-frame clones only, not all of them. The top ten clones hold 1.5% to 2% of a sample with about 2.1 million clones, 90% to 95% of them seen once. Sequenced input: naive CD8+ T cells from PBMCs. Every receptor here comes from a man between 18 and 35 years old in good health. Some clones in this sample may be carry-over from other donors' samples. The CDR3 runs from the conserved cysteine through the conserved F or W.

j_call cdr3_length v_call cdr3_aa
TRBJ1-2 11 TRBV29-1 CSVRTGNGYTF
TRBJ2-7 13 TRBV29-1 CSVVWDRAYEQYF
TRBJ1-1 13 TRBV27 CASSNLGGTEAFF
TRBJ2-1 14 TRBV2 CASRDTGGYNEQFF
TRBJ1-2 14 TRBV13 CASSGGDSYYGYTF
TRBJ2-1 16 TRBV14 CASSQLDREVVDEQFF
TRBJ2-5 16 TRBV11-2 CASSLFSRTRQETQYF
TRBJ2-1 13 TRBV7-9 CASSLALGNEQFF
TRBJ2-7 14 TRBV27 CASSTRQGATEQYF
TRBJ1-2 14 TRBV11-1 CASSSGTGAKGYTF
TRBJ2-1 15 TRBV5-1 CASSLVGGLYNEQFF
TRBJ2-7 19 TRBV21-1 CASSKGGTGTTRGSYEQYF
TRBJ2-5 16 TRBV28 CASSLLLDRSTETQYF
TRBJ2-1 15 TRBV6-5 CASSYVLASYNEQFF
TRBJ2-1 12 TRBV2 CASTRGDNEQFF
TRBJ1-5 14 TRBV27 CASSLVGANQPQHF
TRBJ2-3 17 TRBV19 CASSIRLAAMVADTQYF
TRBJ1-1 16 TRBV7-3 CASSLTGGWENTEAFF
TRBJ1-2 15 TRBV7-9 CASSLADRDFDGYTF
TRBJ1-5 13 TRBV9 CASSGSGGQPQHF
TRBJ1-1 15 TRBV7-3 CASSFDSGPGTEAFF
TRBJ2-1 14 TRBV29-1 CSVETRSSYNEQFF